This T cell receptor (beta chain) was identified in a study of cytomegalovirus exposure and HLA in healthy donors. There are 13 residues in the CDR3. Trimming removed 0 bases from V and 10 bases from J, with 10 bases in between. Germline lookup yields CDR1 LGHNA and CDR2 YSLEER. Primers included in the PCR were 60 Vbeta and 13 Jbeta primers. Assay used: immunoSEQ multiplex PCR; TCRdb lists only in-frame clones, some missing. Here the sample spans over 200,000 clones, over 60% being singletons. General observations from the study: Accounts indicate the classifier identified cytomegalovirus status with strong specificity and sensitivity.

To note about this clone: Its antigen is unidentified.

This chain links TRBV4-3 with TRBJ2-1; D not certain. The sample taken for sequencing was PBMCs. This receptor was identified in a male donor in good health and CMV-seronegative. CDR3 nucleotide sequence: TGCGCCAGCAGCCAAGATGAGGCATTAGAGCAGTTCTTC. Translating it yields CASSQDEALEQFF.